These 27 T cell receptor beta chains share one sample of origin, sequenced in a study of glioma-infiltrating T cells after dendritic cell vaccination. Time point here: after dendritic cell vaccination, including at tumor progression/relapse. TCRdb's table, derived via immunoSEQ multiplex PCR, lists solely in-frame clones and lacks some. The data show tens of thousands of clones, roughly 84% seen once. The starting material was blood, obtained after dendritic cell vaccination. These receptors were collected from a human donor with glioblastoma.

For the CDR3, the DNA is TGCAGCGCTGGGGGGACGGGCTCTGGAAACACCATATATTTT. Its protein product is CSAGGTGSGNTIYF. The chain is built from TRBV29-1 and TRBJ1-3; D is possibly TRBD1 (5 bases). In germline, CDR1 is SQVTM, CDR2 ANQGSEA. V was trimmed by 7 bases and J by 0 bases, leaving 13 bases between them. The CDR3 runs 14 residues.

This clone was recorded a few times. The CDR3 nucleotides read TGTGCCAGCAGCCAGGACAGGAGACATGGCTACACCTTC. Its translation is CASSQDRRHGYTF. The gene calls are TRBV5-4 and TRBJ1-2, with 7 nucleotides matching TRBD1. Germline CDR1 and CDR2: SGHNT and YYREEE (reference sequence). The CDR3 sequence is 13 residues long. V shed 4 bases and J 6 bases; nucleotides not matched to a gene: 6.

This clone turned up a few times. The V call is TRBV4-1, the J call TRBJ2-7, with 8 bases that match TRBD1. The CDR3 loop spans 15 amino acids. With V trimmed by 3 bases and J by 0 bases, 4 bases remained unmatched. CDR1 and CDR2 from the germline V gene are MGHRA and YSYEKL. The chain's CDR3 is CASSQGQAHSYEQYF. The CDR3 DNA is TGCGCCAGCAGCCAGGGACAGGCCCACTCCTACGAGCAGTACTTC.

The chain links TRBV19 to TRBJ1-4; 7 bases agree with TRBD1. V trimming: 5 bases; J trimming: 12 bases; junction bases outside the gene matches: 12. From germline, CDR1 is LNHDA and CDR2 SQIVND (reference sequence). The CDR3 consists of 14 residues. As DNA, the CDR3 is TGTGCCAGTAGTTCCCGACAGGGTAGGACCCAACTGTTTTTT. This encodes CASSSRQGRTQLFF. Full variable domain (missing parts from reference TRBV19 and TRBJ1-4): DGGITQSPKYLFRKEGQNVTLSCEQNLNHDAMYWYRQDPGQGLRLIYYSQIVNDFQKGDIAEGYSVSREKKESFPLTVTSAQKNPTAFYLCASSSRQGRTQLFFGSGTQLSVL.

Here the CDR3 reads CASSEAVSLSGQFF. In DNA, the CDR3 is TGTGCCAGCAGTGAAGCGGTCTCGCTAAGCGGGCAGTTCTTC. The rearrangement joins TRBV6-1 to TRBJ2-1; possibly TRBD2 for D (5 bases). V gave up 0 bases and J gave up 12 bases, with 15 bases separating them. CDR3 length: 14 residues. Germline V CDR1 and CDR2: MNHNS, SASEGT.

The chain combines TRBV19 with TRBJ1-5; 7 bases map to TRBD1. The length of the CDR3 is 18 residues. The V gene's germline CDR1 is LNHDA and CDR2 SQIVND (reference sequence). V shed 5 bases, J shed 0 bases, and the junction held 13 bases outside the gene matches. CDR3 protein: CASSPGGRGSNSNQPQHF. The DNA of the CDR3 is TGTGCCAGTAGTCCTGGGGGCAGGGGGTCGAATAGCAATCAGCCCCAGCATTTT.

The chain uses TRBV6-6 and TRBJ1-3; D unclear. Germline lookup yields CDR1 MNHNY and CDR2 SVGAGI (reference sequence). The V and J ends lost 7 bases and 0 bases respectively, with 7 bases between them. This CDR3 contains 13 residues. The CDR3 protein is CASTGFSGNTIYF. CDR3 DNA: TGTGCCAGCACCGGTTTCTCTGGAAACACCATATATTTT.

This chain uses TRBV7-6 with TRBJ1-5; possibly TRBD1 for D (5 bases). Trimming pared 2 bases from V and 0 bases from J, leaving 11 bases between. CDR3 length: 16 residues. Germline CDR1 SGHVS, CDR2 FNYEAQ. The CDR3 DNA reads as TGTGCCAGCAGCTTATTTGGGGGGAATAGCAATCAGCCCCAGCATTTT. Residues: CASSLFGGNSNQPQHF.

The rearrangement uses TRBV5-5 and TRBJ1-2; 7 bases fit TRBD1. The germline gives CDR1 SGHKS, CDR2 YYEKEE (reference sequence). The length of the CDR3 is 16 residues. With 4 bases clipped from V and 1 base from J, the junction kept 10 bases outside the gene matches. The CDR3 DNA sequence: TGTGCCAGCAGCGCGCAGCCAGGGGGGAATAACTATGGCTACACCTTC. Its protein is CASSAQPGGNNYGYTF.

This clone came up once. The chain recombines TRBV7-9 with TRBJ2-7; TRBD2 aligns across 9 bases. J was trimmed by 7 bases and V by 5 bases; bases with no gene match: 9. Germline V gene sequence: CDR1 SEHNR, CDR2 FQNEAQ (reference sequence). This CDR3 spans 14 amino acids. CDR3 nucleotides: TGTGCCAGCAGCACGAGCGGGGGGCTGGGGGAGCAGTACTTC. This sequence encodes CASSTSGGLGEQYF.

The CDR3 loop reads CASSPPQGAGGYTF. CDR3 in DNA: TGTGCCAGCAGTCCGCCTCAGGGGGCAGGGGGCTACACCTTC. This chain links TRBV28 with TRBJ1-2, with 8 bases matching TRBD1. Germline CDR1 MDHEN, CDR2 SYDVKM. V was pared by 5 bases and J by 8 bases, with 10 bases of the junction left unmatched. CDR3 size: 14 residues.

The chain combines TRBV7-9 with TRBJ1-2; a possible D gene is TRBD1 (5 bases). Germline CDR1 is SEHNR and CDR2 is FQNEAQ (reference sequence). This CDR3 is built from 14 residues. Trimming stripped 5 bases from V and 8 bases from J, with 18 bases between. The CDR3 DNA reads as TGTGCCAGCAGCCCGGACACCCTTCCCTGGGGCTACACCTTC. This codes for CASSPDTLPWGYTF.

There are a few counts of this clone. The chain combines TRBV7-6 with TRBJ1-5; a possible D gene is TRBD1 (6 bases). In germline, CDR1 is SGHVS, CDR2 FNYEAQ. The CDR3 length is 15 residues. V lost 5 bases and J lost 7, with 18 bases in between. The CDR3 DNA reads TGTGCCAGCAGCCCCGAGGACAGTCAGGGGCAGCCCCAGCATTTT. Its protein is CASSPEDSQGQPQHF. Full variable domain (outside the CDR3, taken from reference TRBV7-6 and TRBJ1-5): GAGVSQSPRYKVTKRGQDVALRCDPISGHVSLYWYRQALGQGPEFLTYFNYEAQQDKSGLPNDRFSAERPEGSISTLTIQRTEQRDSAMYRCASSPEDSQGQPQHFGDGTRLSIL.

CDR3 sequence: CASSQQVSSGSSDTQYF. The CDR3 DNA is TGCGCCAGCAGCCAACAAGTCTCTAGCGGGAGCTCAGATACGCAGTATTTT. The chain recombines TRBV4-1 with TRBJ2-3; 10 bases align to TRBD2. Germline trimming cut 2 bases from V and 4 bases from J; bases unmatched to any gene: 9. In germline, CDR1 is MGHRA, CDR2 YSYEKL. CDR3 length: 17 residues.

The genes are TRBV6-5 and TRBJ2-7; D perhaps matches TRBD1 (5 bases). Trimming took off 2 bases at V and 2 bases at J, with 7 bases between the two ends. Germline loops: CDR1 MNHEY, CDR2 SVGAGI. The CDR3 length is 13 residues. As DNA, the CDR3 is TGTGCCAGCAGTTACGGACATGCCTACGAGCAGTACTTC. Translation gives CASSYGHAYEQYF.

This clone was picked up one time. This chain links TRBV5-6 with TRBJ2-1, with 9 positions matching TRBD2. The V and J ends lost 1 base and 16 bases, in that order; junction bases with no gene match: 6. Germline-derived CDR1 and CDR2 are SGHDT and YYEEEE. The CDR3 loop spans 12 amino acids. CDR3 DNA sequence: TGTGCCAGCAGCTTGAGGCTAGCGGGGCGTTTCTTC. This gives the protein CASSLRLAGRFF.

This rearrangement joins TRBV18 to TRBJ1-2, with 10 bases matching TRBD1. V lost 3 bases, J lost 5 bases, and 6 bases stayed unmatched. Germline CDR1 KGHSH, CDR2 LQKENI. This CDR3 has 15 residues. DNA of the CDR3: TGTGCCAGCTCACCGACGAGGGACAGGGGTTATGGCTACACCTTC. It translates to CASSPTRDRGYGYTF.

J is TRBJ1-1 and V is TRBV27; 11 nucleotides line up with TRBD1. V trimming: 3 bases; J trimming: 0 bases; junction bases outside the gene matches: 12. Germline CDR1 is MNHEY and CDR2 is SMNVEV (reference sequence). This CDR3 spans 19 amino acids. CDR3 sequence (DNA): TGTGCCAGCAGTTTGAGGGACAGGGGGAACGTTTGGATGAACACTGAAGCTTTCTTT. Translating gives CASSLRDRGNVWMNTEAFF.

This chain links TRBV6-6 with TRBJ2-7; the D is unclear. CDR3 length: 14 residues. The germline V and J ends were trimmed by 2 bases and 3 bases, with 11 bases remaining between them. Germline V lookup: CDR1 MNHNY, CDR2 SVGAGI (reference sequence). Here the CDR3 reads CASSYQAGSYEQYF. CDR3 nucleotide sequence: TGTGCCAGCAGTTACCAGGCCGGTAGCTACGAGCAGTACTTC.

The genes are TRBV4-2 and TRBJ2-1; 8 nucleotides align to TRBD2. This CDR3 contains 16 residues. CDR1 and CDR2 (germline): LGHNA, YNFKEQ. V was pared by 0 bases and J by 7 bases, with 8 bases of the junction left unmatched. CDR3 DNA sequence: TGTGCCAGCAGCCAAGATAGCCTAGCGGGCTCGAATGAGCAGTTCTTC. Translating it yields CASSQDSLAGSNEQFF.

This clone was found once. This chain connects TRBV6-5 to TRBJ1-1; tentatively, D is TRBD1 (5 bases). Germline V gene sequence: CDR1 MNHEY, CDR2 SVGAGI. The V end was cut by 0 bases, the J end by 3 bases, with 8 bases between. The CDR3 runs 14 residues. The CDR3 DNA is TGTGCCAGCAGTTACTCGGGGGGGTACACTGAAGCTTTCTTT. Its translation is CASSYSGGYTEAFF.

This clone was detected a few times. The genes are TRBV11-3 and TRBJ1-3; a weak D match, TRBD1 (5 bases). The CDR3 contains 14 residues. Between the trimmed V and J ends, which lost 5 bases and 0 bases, there was a span of 8 bases. Germline values: CDR1 SGHNT, CDR2 YENEEA. The CDR3 coding sequence is TGTGCCAGCAGCCTACAGGCCTCTGGAAACACCATATATTTT. Its protein is CASSLQASGNTIYF. The variable domain in full, with the rest retrieved from reference TRBV11-3 and TRBJ1-3, is EAGVVQSPRYKIIEKKQPVAFWCNPISGHNTLYWYLQNLGQGPELLIRYENEEAVDDSQLPKDRFSAERLKGVDSTLKIQPAELGDSAVYLCASSLQASGNTIYFGEGSWLTVV.

This rearrangement joins TRBV6-1 to TRBJ1-3; D is ambiguous. CDR3 length: 13 residues. Germline lookup yields CDR1 MNHNS and CDR2 SASEGT. The V end lost 4 bases, the J end lost 4 bases, and 8 bases lay between the germline ends. CDR3 loop: CASSVSGGNTIYF. CDR3 bases: TGTGCCAGCAGTGTCTCCGGGGGAAACACCATATATTTT.

The chain uses TRBV27 and TRBJ2-3; 8 bases match TRBD1. This CDR3 has 16 residues. After removal of 5 bases from V and 3 bases from J, the junction contained 10 bases not matched to a gene. CDR1 MNHEY and CDR2 SMNVEV come from the germline V gene (reference sequence). The CDR3 bases are TGTGCCAGCAGTATCGCTGGGACAGGTCCTACAGATACGCAGTATTTT. Encoded protein: CASSIAGTGPTDTQYF.

This chain uses TRBV6-5 with TRBJ1-2; TRBD1 aligns across 7 bases. This CDR3 comprises 15 residues. The V gene's germline CDR1 is MNHEY and CDR2 SVGAGI. V was clipped by 6 bases and J by 5 bases; unmatched bases: 12. The CDR3 DNA follows: TGTGCCAGCAGATTACAGGGGATGCTTGGGTATGGCTACACCTTC. Protein product: CASRLQGMLGYGYTF.

The chain has TRBV5-6 and TRBJ2-2; the match to TRBD1 covers 7 bases. Germline loops: CDR1 SGHDT, CDR2 YYEEEE. CDR3 size: 17 residues. V gave up 3 bases and J gave up 0 bases; unmatched junction bases: 8. The CDR3 spells CASSSSRQGANTGELFF. The CDR3 nucleotides read TGTGCCAGCAGCTCCTCTCGACAGGGCGCGAACACCGGGGAGCTGTTTTTT. Drawing the rest from reference TRBV5-6 and TRBJ2-2, the complete variable domain is DAGVTQSPTHLIKTRGQQVTLRCSPKSGHDTVSWYQQALGQGPQFIFQYYEEEERQRGNFPDRFSGHQFPNYSSELNVNALLLGDSALYLCASSSSRQGANTGELFFGEGSRLTVL.

J is TRBJ2-1 and V is TRBV12-5; D might be TRBD1 (6 bases). CDR1 and CDR2 (germline): LGHNT, FRNRAP. V was trimmed by 6 bases and J by 3 bases, leaving 9 bases between them. This CDR3 contains 13 residues. CDR3 nucleotides: TGTGCTAGTGGCCGGACAGACTACAATGAGCAGTTCTTC. Translation gives CASGRTDYNEQFF.